This TCR beta chain was identified in a study of blood T cell repertoires in COVID-19. Overall study: Acute and convalescent COVID-19 samples came from the United States, Italy and Spain. PBMCs, B-cell-depleted T cells, or T cells were the source of the cDNA or gDNA that made up the material.

With V trimmed by 4 bases and J by 9 bases, 17 bases remained unmatched. This CDR3 comprises 17 residues. Germline V gene lookup returns CDR1 KGHDR and CDR2 SFDVKD. Repertoires were generated with immunoSEQ multiplex PCR, while TCRdb's copy carries only in-frame clones and drops some. This table has some 43,000 clones, 80% to 90% appearing once. What was sequenced was peripheral blood. This TCR came from a human donor in a cohort sampled during active COVID-19. This chain links TRBV24-1 with TRBJ2-7, with 10 bases lining up with TRBD1. The CDR3 DNA reads as TGTGCCACCAGTGACTATAATCCGGGACAGGGGAGGTATGTGCAGTACTTC. As protein: CATSDYNPGQGRYVQYF.